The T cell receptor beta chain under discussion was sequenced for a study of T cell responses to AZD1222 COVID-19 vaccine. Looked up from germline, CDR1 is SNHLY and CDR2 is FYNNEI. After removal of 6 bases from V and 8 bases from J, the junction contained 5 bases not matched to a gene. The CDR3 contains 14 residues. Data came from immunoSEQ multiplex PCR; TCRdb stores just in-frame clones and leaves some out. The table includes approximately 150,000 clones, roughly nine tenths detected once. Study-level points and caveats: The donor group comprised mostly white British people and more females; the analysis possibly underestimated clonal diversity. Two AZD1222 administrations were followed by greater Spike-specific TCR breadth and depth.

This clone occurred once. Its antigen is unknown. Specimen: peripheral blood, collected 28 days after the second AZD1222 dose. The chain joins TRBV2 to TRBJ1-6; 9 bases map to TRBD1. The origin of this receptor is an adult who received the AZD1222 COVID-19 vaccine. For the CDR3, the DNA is TGTGCCAGCAGATTGGACAGGGGAGATTCACCCCTCCACTTT. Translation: CASRLDRGDSPLHF.